This T cell receptor beta chain was observed in a study of blood T cell repertoires in COVID-19. Profiling relied on immunoSEQ multiplex PCR, and the TCRdb table lists in-frame clones only, not all of them. This table has some 340,000 clones, 90% appearing once. This study enrolled people aged 18 to 89 from around 25 US geographic areas. Researchers sorted participants into cohorts using their self-reported clinical history. This CDR3 is built from 12 residues. V shed 5 bases and J shed 0 bases, with 5 bases lying between them. Germline V gene sequence: CDR1 MNHEY, CDR2 SMNVEV (reference sequence). This receptor was obtained from a woman aged 25 to 39 who had been exposed to COVID-19. Sequencing input: PBMCs or T cells enriched from blood (not recorded which). The chain recombines TRBV27 with TRBJ2-7, with D tentatively TRBD2 (5 bases). CDR3 DNA: TGTGCCAGCAGTCGGGACTCCTACGAGCAGTACTTC. This encodes CASSRDSYEQYF.